This is a list of T cell receptor beta chains from one sample in a study of blood T cell repertoires in COVID-19. Produced via immunoSEQ multiplex PCR; TCRdb's table is partial and in-frame only. The profile covers 80,000 or so clones, with about three quarters appearing a single time and 9.5% to 10% taken by the ten largest. Sequencing was done on a sample of peripheral blood. The receptor source for this set is a human donor in a cohort sampled during active COVID-19. The conserved cysteine and the conserved F or W are not part of the CDR3 here. The order of the fields is J gene, clone size, V gene, CDR3 protein. Clone size is given for some rows only: seen once, a few or many times, or a class if the clone is expanded.

TRBJ2-7,-,TRBV19,ASSRTGYSYEQY
TRBJ1-6,-,TRBV28,ASNRQGESPLH
TRBJ1-2,few,TRBV30,AWGSSFYGYT
TRBJ2-7,-,TRBV5-1,ASSLAPRSGGEDEQY
TRBJ1-4,once,TRBV18,ASSPERRGKLF
TRBJ2-7,once,TRBV5-5,ASSPGQGAYEQY
TRBJ2-7,-,TRBV6-5,ASSLRQAYEQY
TRBJ1-2,-,TRBV3-1/TRBV3-2,ASSQVDSTNYGYT
TRBJ1-1,-,TRBV18,ASSRSGNTEAF
TRBJ1-2,-,TRBV15,ATSRDSNYWDGYT
TRBJ2-7,-,TRBV30,AWSGRQLAGNSYEQY
TRBJ2-7,-,TRBV7-8,ASRQRGGYEQY
TRBJ2-7,once,TRBV7-8,ASSLEGATYEQY
TRBJ1-2,-,TRBV2,ASRIKDGNYGYT
TRBJ2-1,-,TRBV11-3,ASSRQGLNEQF
TRBJ1-1,-,TRBV4-3,ASSQDPGVEAF
TRBJ2-5,once,TRBV9,ASSVEDGRGQETQY